This paragraph reports one T cell receptor beta chain. It lacks a known antigen. No qualities accompany the bases; no much larger clone lies one base away. The data were obtained in a study of cytomegalovirus exposure and HLA in healthy donors (dated by TCRdb to 2016 to 2017). Broadly, across the study: An earlier analysis of fewer than 750 of the donors reported over 250 Gb of sequence data and 90 million to 120 million unique TCR beta sequences obtained from about 179 million T cells. To predict cytomegalovirus infection status, the study combined high-throughput TCR immunosequencing, statistical association of individual TCRs with disease status, and machine learning. In the later analysis, no new phenotypic data were used to find candidate immune exposures; instead, reliance was placed on TCR beta sequences and their occurrence across donors. Donor age, sex, ethnicity and CMV serostatus were compiled together with the repertoire data. Using immunosequencing, the study profiled T cell repertoires from 500 to 800 subjects and related those repertoires to cytomegalovirus serostatus. Because of strong linkage in the cohort, roughly five DR-DQ haplotypes were treated as single units for association and clustering. The study was designed to test whether signatures of past pathogen exposure could be identified by cataloging public T cell receptors. Among the roughly 430 genotyped donors, under 90% belonged to the genetic ancestry cluster associated with self-reported Caucasian donors. To decide whether each TCR beta V gene segment behaved as functional or pseudogenic, an earlier analysis of over 500 of the donors relied on high-throughput TCR beta sequencing. A later analysis re-analyzed previously published TCR beta repertoires from about 730 donors and added high-resolution HLA genotyping to study TCR occurrence patterns. Among 398 genotyped donors of the cohort, an average of approximately 240,000 unique TCR beta nucleotide sequences was sequenced per donor, of which about 19% were non-productive. Typing coverage differed by locus: A, B, C, DRB1 and DQB1 were typed in roughly 620-640 donors, DQA1 in around 500, DPA1 in some 570, and DPB1 in 472. HLA typing included class I and class II loci at four-digit resolution. Genome-wide SNP genotypes for about 60% of the roughly 670 donors were used in a later genetic analysis, which treated that subset as a discovery cohort. Approximately 300 gigabases of sequencing data and 91 million or so unique TCR sequences made up an early release that covered several hundred HLA-typed donors. All discovery cohort repertoires had been generated using a single sequencing platform. In addition to the first cohort of roughly 700 subjects, a separate validation cohort of 120 different subjects was used.

Beyond this particular receptor, the publication reports: A group of highly shared sequence variants was considered likely to be a technical artifact of the sequencing pipeline. Because HLA typing was missing for some donors at each locus, association tests included only the typed subset. The study listed 164 TCR beta chains as associated with cytomegalovirus. Compared with the roughly 710-donor mean, donors in an Asian-associated ancestry cluster had fewer N-insertions in productive TCRs, according to a later genetic analysis. It was suggested by the authors that the approach could potentially be generalized to other disease states and immunological phenotypes. According to a later analysis, parvovirus B19, influenza, CMV and Epstein-Barr virus appeared linked to several top co-occurrence clusters. According to a later analysis, most CMV-associated TCR beta chains appeared to be HLA-restricted, and the HLA associations seemed to be driven largely by CMV exposure. Across donors, most TCR sequences were observed very rarely, whereas some public TCRs were present in many individuals. In this cohort, only TCR beta chains were sequenced, and detectable features were limited by the absence of alpha or paired-chain data. In vitro tests confirmed that a few of the cytomegalovirus-associated TCR beta chains recognize cytomegalovirus antigens. For the cohort, immune exposure information was limited to CMV serostatus. Because counts were too low, approximately 18 rarely observed V segments, including chromosome 9 orphons, were excluded from the earlier analysis of some 540 of the donors. Because the 87-base-pair reads could not distinguish some IMGT-functional V segments, including TRBV6-2 and TRBV6-3, those segments were excluded. At a false discovery rate of 0.05, a later analysis linked under 20,000 TCR beta sequences to specific HLA alleles. A further reported finding was that TCR beta sequences accurately predicted the HLA-A and HLA-B alleles for most subjects in the first cohort. Roughly uniform sequencing depth across donors was assumed in presence/absence analyses, although this assumption may not hold. Correlated functional status among segregating V segments might be attributable to linkage disequilibrium, but an unknown experimental factor could not be ruled out. Cytomegalovirus status was reported to be diagnosed by the classifier with high specificity and sensitivity in both the original and validation cohorts. When HLA alleles, especially DR and DQ, strongly co-occurred, TCR associations were difficult to assign to individual alleles. In a later analysis, the rate of TCR association differed among HLA loci, with DRB1 alleles having the most associated TCRs and HLA-C alleles having the fewest. V-gene and J-gene trimming of TCR beta chains was associated with a missense DCLRE1C variant in a later genetic analysis, and the association was replicated in an independent cohort. Broadly in line with IMGT annotations, most TCR beta V segments showed up in productive rearrangements about 87% or about 30% of the time in an earlier analysis of under 700 of the donors. Compared with equally common non-associated chains, HLA-associated TCR beta chains in a later analysis were more clonally expanded and had lower generation probabilities.

The cohort was made up of about 670 healthy bone marrow donors. Cohort members were all nominally healthy when sampled, although unrecorded immune exposures were likely present. The donor was CMV seropositive and was included in the group of around 300 seropositive cohort members. A peripheral blood sample was provided by each donor, and peripheral blood mononuclear cells were used for TCR beta sequencing. The Qiagen DNeasy Blood Extraction Kit was used to extract genomic DNA from the blood cell samples. In the germline V gene (reference sequence), CDR1 corresponds to SGHNT and CDR2 to YYREEE. The CDR3 runs 16 amino acids, cysteine and phenylalanine included. Only the CDR3 region is kept as DNA, spanning 48 bases read in frame from base 1. Trimming takes 4 bases from V and 3 bases from J, and the germline ends sit 16 bases apart. The library was obtained by the immunoSEQ multiplex PCR assay. For the multiplex PCR, a mixture combining 60 forward primers for TCR Vbeta segments and 13 reverse primers for TCR Jbeta segments was used. The CDR3 region of rearranged TCR beta genes was amplified from genomic DNA by a multiplex PCR assay. The amplified TCR beta libraries were sequenced on the Illumina HiSeq System as 87-base-pair reads. In the original analysis: In a later analysis, 70 million to 95 million unique TCR beta chains were counted across the 650 to 750 repertoires, and around 10 million of these chains were shared by at least two donors. Raw reads were error-corrected and collapsed into unique sequences with a nearest-neighbor algorithm that merged closely related sequences to remove PCR and sequencing errors. V, D and J gene segments were assigned by aligning CDR3 sequences to IMGT reference sequences. For a sequence to be retained, a match of at least six nucleotides was required to both a V gene segment and a J gene segment. Rearrangements were classified as productive when the CDR3 lacked stop codons and remained in frame with V and J, and all other rearrangements were classified as non-productive. Following IMGT convention, CDR3 was defined as the stretch from the second conserved V-encoded cysteine to the conserved J-encoded phenylalanine. The earlier analysis of about 530 of the donors excluded any sequence lacking an unambiguous match to a single V gene segment. An earlier analysis of several hundred of the donors classified V segments as functional when productive rearrangements were above 56.7% and as segregating when the standard deviation between donors was above 5%. A statistical classification framework was developed to diagnose cytomegalovirus status using the catalog of TCR beta chain sequences. In a later analysis, V and J genes were assigned by comparing TCR nucleotide sequences against IMGT/GENE-DB human TR gene sequences. A later analysis assigned CDR3 sequences and most-parsimonious VDJ recombination scenarios with the TCRdist pipeline. In a later analysis, each TCR beta chain was defined by its CDR3 amino acid sequence together with its V-gene family, and reads without a unique V-gene family were excluded. As a way to deal with suspected cross-contamination and a sequencing artifact, a later analysis dropped nearly 600 nucleotide sequences that were highly shared and had low generation probability. In a later analysis, a clonal expansion index was calculated for each public chain from normalized within-repertoire ranks of inferred template counts. In a later analysis, generation probabilities were computed using a VDJ recombination model fitted to out-of-frame rearrangements, and the results were checked against IGoR. In a later analysis, hypergeometric tests were used to score TCR-TCR, TCR-HLA and TCR-CMV co-occurrence, with a repertoire-size bias correction applied to TCR pairs. A later analysis estimated false discovery rates by permuting HLA or CMV assignments 20 times. In a later analysis, co-occurring TCRs were grouped using DBSCAN, and TCRdist sequence similarity was added for clustering within HLA-allele-positive subsets. Co-occurrence clustering excluded repertoires with fewer than 30,000 or more than 120,000 public chains, plus five with anomalous nucleotide sharing. TCRdb retrieved this table from immuneACCESS and kept in-frame rearrangements only. Not all clones are present; in checked studies, unresolved V genes account for under half, and no reason is known for the remainder. That table is the source of V, J and clone size, and D and trimming were worked out from the DNA. The sample data list about 150,000 clones, and 79% of these were observed just once. The leading ten clones occupy around 7% of the sample.

This sequence was found in a man aged 40-55 years in good health and CMV-seropositive. The sequencing input was PBMCs. The chain links TRBV5-4 with TRBJ2-2; TRBD2 is a weak D gene call, 5 bases matching. In nucleotide form, the sequence is TGTGCCAGCAGCCGGCCCGACGGGAAGGACACCGGGGAGCTGTTTTTT. This translates into CASSRPDGKDTGELFF. The CDR3 plus the reference TRBV5-4 and TRBJ2-2 genes for the other parts give the full variable domain: ETGVTQSPTHLIKTRGQQVTLRCSSQSGHNTVSWYQQALGQGPQFIFQYYREEENGRGNFPPRFSGLQFPNYSSELNVNALELDDSALYLCASSRPDGKDTGELFFGEGSRLTVL.